This T cell receptor (beta chain) was recovered during a study of blood T cells in healthy people across ages. Through a sample-barcoded 5' primer and a J-beta primer mix, a second PCR was run for about 6 to 12 cycles. TCRdb fed the 5' RACE reads into MiXCR, producing one record per CDR3 protein. The profile shows 1 million or so distinct CDR3 sequences, 25% of them singletons. Germline V lookup: CDR1 SEHNR, CDR2 FQNEAQ (reference sequence). Trimming removed 1 base from V and 1 base from J, with 7 bases in between. This CDR3 has 14 residues. This sample was also put to use in a study of T cells of mothers and their children.

Input material: blood. The clonotype comes from a girl aged 2-10 years in good health. This chain uses TRBV7-9 with TRBJ1-2, with D uncertain. The CDR3 DNA sequence: TGTGCCAGCAGCTTAGTTAAGGATAACTATGGCTACACCTTC. Its translation is CASSLVKDNYGYTF.